This passage covers 7 T cell receptor beta chains from one sample sequenced in a study of cytomegalovirus exposure and HLA in healthy donors. This table comes from immunoSEQ multiplex PCR, and its TCRdb copy is limited to in-frame clones, with some not included. The table includes over 60,000 clones, around 95% detected once. Input material: PBMCs. The receptor set was obtained from a man younger than 30 in good health and CMV-seropositive.

V and J are TRBV27 and TRBJ1-2, with D uncertain. Trimming left V 8 bases short and J 4 bases short, with 8 bases between. The CDR3 sequence is 11 residues long. Germline values: CDR1 MNHEY, CDR2 SMNVEV (reference sequence). CDR3 residues: CASYGSYGYTF. CDR3 nucleotide sequence: TGTGCCAGCTATGGCAGCTATGGCTACACCTTC.

V and J are TRBV11-2 and TRBJ2-3; 9 bases agree with TRBD2. Per germline, CDR1 SGHAT and CDR2 FQNNGV. This CDR3 region has 16 residues. After removal of 7 bases from V and 2 bases from J, the junction contained 10 bases not matched to a gene. This chain's CDR3 is CASTPGPSGTTDTQYF. CDR3 sequence (DNA): TGTGCCAGCACCCCGGGTCCTAGCGGGACCACAGATACGCAGTATTTT.

The rearrangement links TRBV2 to TRBJ1-2, with 8 bases that match TRBD1. J lost 4 bases, V lost 3 bases, and 13 bases had no gene match. Germline-derived CDR1 and CDR2 are SNHLY and FYNNEI. This CDR3 has 17 amino acids. The DNA of the CDR3 is TGTGCCAGCAGTGAGGCGGCAGGGGGCTCCTCTGGCTATGGCTACACCTTC. This gives the protein CASSEAAGGSSGYGYTF.

This chain connects TRBV28 to TRBJ1-2; TRBD1 is a possible D gene (6 bases). V lost 2 bases and J 2 bases, leaving 6 bases between the germline ends. The CDR3 runs 13 residues. Looked up from germline, CDR1 is MDHEN and CDR2 is SYDVKM. The CDR3 region has the DNA TGTGCCAGCAGTTTAACAGGGAACTATGGCTACACCTTC. Protein sequence: CASSLTGNYGYTF.

The chain carries TRBV7-6 and TRBJ2-2; 8 bases align to TRBD1. The CDR3 loop spans 17 amino acids. Germline CDR1 and CDR2: SGHVS and FNYEAQ. The V and J ends lost 1 base and 2 bases, in that order; junction bases with no gene match: 6. The CDR3 protein is CASSLERDRTNTGELFF. The CDR3 nucleotides read TGTGCCAGCAGCTTAGAACGGGACAGGACCAACACCGGGGAGCTGTTTTTT.

The rearrangement uses TRBV28 and TRBJ1-5, with a weak D call TRBD1 (6 bases). The CDR3 is 17 residues long. Germline values: CDR1 MDHEN, CDR2 SYDVKM. Trimming removed 2 bases from V and 4 bases from J, with 18 bases in between. DNA for the CDR3: TGTGCCAGCAGTTTAGTGTTAGGGGGTAGAACGAATCAGCCCCAGCATTTT. Encoded protein: CASSLVLGGRTNQPQHF.

The genes are TRBV7-9 and TRBJ2-5; maybe TRBD2 (6 bases). The germline V gene has CDR1 SEHNR and CDR2 FQNEAQ (reference sequence). This CDR3 is built from 17 residues. The V and J ends lost 1 base and 1 base respectively, with 16 bases between them. In DNA form, the CDR3 reads TGTGCCAGCAGCTTAGATACGACGTCACTAGCCCAAGAGACCCAGTACTTC. Protein: CASSLDTTSLAQETQYF.